Sequencing of this T cell receptor (beta chain) was carried out in a study of cytomegalovirus exposure and HLA in healthy donors. Assay: immunoSEQ multiplex PCR; the TCRdb copy retains only in-frame clones and omits some. The sample has under 100,000 clones, 95% to 98% seen once. General study findings and limits: With high specificity and sensitivity, the classifier reportedly diagnosed cytomegalovirus status.

As to this clone: The target antigen is unknown.

This CDR3 has 16 residues. V was clipped by 1 base and J by 0 bases, with 13 bases between them. In germline, CDR1 is SGHRS, CDR2 YFSETQ. The receptor comes from a man younger than 35 in good health and CMV-seronegative. The chain is built from TRBV5-1 and TRBJ1-1; the D gene is possibly TRBD1 (5 bases). The source material was PBMCs. The CDR3 DNA is TGCGCCAGCAGCTTGTCAGGGTATGTTATGAACACTGAAGCTTTCTTT. It translates to CASSLSGYVMNTEAFF. Full variable domain (rest looked up from reference TRBV5-1 and TRBJ1-1): KAGVTQTPRYLIKTRGQQVTLSCSPISGHRSVSWYQQTPGQGLQFLFEYFSETQRNKGNFPGRFSGRQFSNSRSEMNVSTLELGDSALYLCASSLSGYVMNTEAFFGQGTRLTVV.